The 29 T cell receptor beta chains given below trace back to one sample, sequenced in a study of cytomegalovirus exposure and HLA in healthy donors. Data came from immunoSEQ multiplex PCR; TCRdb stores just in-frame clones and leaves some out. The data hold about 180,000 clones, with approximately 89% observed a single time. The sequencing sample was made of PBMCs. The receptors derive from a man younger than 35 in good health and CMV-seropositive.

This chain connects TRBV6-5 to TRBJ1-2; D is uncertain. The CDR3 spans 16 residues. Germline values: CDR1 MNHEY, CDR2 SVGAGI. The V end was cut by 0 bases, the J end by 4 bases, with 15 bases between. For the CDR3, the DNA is TGTGCCAGCAGTTACTCAAGCGGAGCGAAACCCTATGGCTACACCTTC. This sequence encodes CASSYSSGAKPYGYTF.

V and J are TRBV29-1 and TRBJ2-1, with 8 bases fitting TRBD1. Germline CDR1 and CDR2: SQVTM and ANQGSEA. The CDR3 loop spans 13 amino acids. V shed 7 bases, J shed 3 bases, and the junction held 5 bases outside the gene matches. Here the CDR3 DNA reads TGCAGCGGCGGACAGGGTCGCTACAATGAGCAGTTCTTC. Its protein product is CSGGQGRYNEQFF.

The CDR3 nucleotides are TGTGCCAGCAGTTACTGGCTAGCGCAGCAGTACTTC. This sequence encodes CASSYWLAQQYF. This sequence joins TRBV6-6 and TRBJ2-7; TRBD2 might be the D (6 bases). Per germline, CDR1 MNHNY and CDR2 SVGAGI (reference sequence). Trimming took off 1 base at V and 8 bases at J, with 9 bases between the two ends. There are 12 residues in the CDR3.

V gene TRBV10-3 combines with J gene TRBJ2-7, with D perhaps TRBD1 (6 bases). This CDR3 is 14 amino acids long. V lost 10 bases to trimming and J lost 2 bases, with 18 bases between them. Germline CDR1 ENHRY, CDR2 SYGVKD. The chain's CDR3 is CATRPGAGPYEQYF. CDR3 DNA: TGTGCCACGAGGCCAGGGGCGGGCCCCTACGAGCAGTACTTC.

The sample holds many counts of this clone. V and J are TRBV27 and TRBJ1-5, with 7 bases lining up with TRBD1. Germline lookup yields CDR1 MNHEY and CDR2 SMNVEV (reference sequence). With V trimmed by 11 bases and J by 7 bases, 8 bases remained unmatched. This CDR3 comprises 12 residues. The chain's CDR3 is CAGRGGRQPQHF. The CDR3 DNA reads TGTGCCGGCCGAGGGGGCCGGCAGCCCCAGCATTTT.

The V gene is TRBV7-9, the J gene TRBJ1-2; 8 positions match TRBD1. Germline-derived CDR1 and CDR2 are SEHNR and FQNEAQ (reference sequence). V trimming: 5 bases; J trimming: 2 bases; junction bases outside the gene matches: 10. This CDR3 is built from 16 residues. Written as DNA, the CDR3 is TGTGCCAGCAGCAACAGGGGGAAGGGTGCCAACTATGGCTACACCTTC. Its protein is CASSNRGKGANYGYTF.

CDR3 nucleotides: TGTGCCAGCAGCCCTCCGGGACAGGGTAATGAAAAACTGTTTTTT. This codes for CASSPPGQGNEKLFF. The chain is built from TRBV7-9 and TRBJ1-4; 9 bases fit TRBD1. The CDR3 spans 15 residues. V shed 5 bases and J 4 bases; nucleotides not matched to a gene: 5. CDR1 is SEHNR and CDR2 is FQNEAQ in the germline V gene (reference sequence).

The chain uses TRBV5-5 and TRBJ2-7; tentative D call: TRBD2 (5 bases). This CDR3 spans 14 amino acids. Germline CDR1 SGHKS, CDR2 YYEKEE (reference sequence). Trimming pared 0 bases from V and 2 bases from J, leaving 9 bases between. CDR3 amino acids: CASSLAVGAYEQYF. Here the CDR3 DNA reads TGTGCCAGCAGCTTGGCCGTCGGGGCCTACGAGCAGTACTTC. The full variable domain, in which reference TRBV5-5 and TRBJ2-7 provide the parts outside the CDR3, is DAGVTQSPTHLIKTRGQQVTLRCSPISGHKSVSWYQQVLGQGPQFIFQYYEKEERGRGNFPDRFSARQFPNYSSELNVNALLLGDSALYLCASSLAVGAYEQYFGPGTRLTVT.

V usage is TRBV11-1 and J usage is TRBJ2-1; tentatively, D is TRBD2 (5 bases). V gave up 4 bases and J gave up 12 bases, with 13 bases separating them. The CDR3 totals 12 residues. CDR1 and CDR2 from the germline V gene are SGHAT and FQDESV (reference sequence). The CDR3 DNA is TGTGCCAGCAGCTCGGGCCCTCGGGGGCAGTTCTTC. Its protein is CASSSGPRGQFF. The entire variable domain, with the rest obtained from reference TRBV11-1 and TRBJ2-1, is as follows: EAEVAQSPRYKITEKSQAVAFWCDPISGHATLYWYRQILGQGPELLVQFQDESVVDDSQLPKDRFSAERLKGVDSTLKIQPAELGDSAMYLCASSSGPRGQFFGPGTRLTVL.

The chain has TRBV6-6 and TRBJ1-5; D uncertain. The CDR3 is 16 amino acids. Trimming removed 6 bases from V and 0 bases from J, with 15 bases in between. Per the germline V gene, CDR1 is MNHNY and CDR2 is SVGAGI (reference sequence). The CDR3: CASSPTTAYSNQPQHF. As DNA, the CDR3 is TGTGCCAGCAGCCCCACTACGGCGTATAGCAATCAGCCCCAGCATTTT.

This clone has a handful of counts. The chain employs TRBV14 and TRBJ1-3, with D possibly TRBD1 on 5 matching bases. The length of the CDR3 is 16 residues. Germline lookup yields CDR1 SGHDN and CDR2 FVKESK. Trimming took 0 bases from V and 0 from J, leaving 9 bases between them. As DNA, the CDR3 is TGTGCCAGCAGCCAAGATTGGGGGGTCTCTGGAAACACCATATATTTT. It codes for CASSQDWGVSGNTIYF.

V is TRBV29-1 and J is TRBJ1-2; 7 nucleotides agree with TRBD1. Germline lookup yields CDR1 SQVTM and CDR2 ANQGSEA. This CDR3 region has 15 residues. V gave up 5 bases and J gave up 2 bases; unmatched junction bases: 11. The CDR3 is CSVSFTGALNYGYTF. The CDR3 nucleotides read TGCAGCGTTAGCTTTACAGGGGCCCTAAACTATGGCTACACCTTC.

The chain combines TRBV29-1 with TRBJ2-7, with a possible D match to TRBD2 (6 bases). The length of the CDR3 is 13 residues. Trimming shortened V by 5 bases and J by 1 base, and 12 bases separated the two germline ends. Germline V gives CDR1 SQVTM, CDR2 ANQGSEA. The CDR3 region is CSVRRDSSYEQYF. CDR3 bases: TGCAGCGTTCGGCGGGACTCTTCCTACGAGCAGTACTTC.

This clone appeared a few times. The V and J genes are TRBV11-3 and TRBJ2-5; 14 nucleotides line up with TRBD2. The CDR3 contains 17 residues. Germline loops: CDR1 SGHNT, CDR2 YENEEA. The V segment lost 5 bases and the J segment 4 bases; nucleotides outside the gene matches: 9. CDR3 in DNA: TGTGCCAGCAGCCCCGGGACTAGCGGGAGTCTTGCAGAGACCCAGTACTTC. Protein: CASSPGTSGSLAETQYF.

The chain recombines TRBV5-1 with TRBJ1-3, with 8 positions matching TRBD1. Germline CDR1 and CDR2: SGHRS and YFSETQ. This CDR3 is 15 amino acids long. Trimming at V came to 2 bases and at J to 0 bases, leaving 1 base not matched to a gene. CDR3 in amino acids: CASSFDRGSGNTIYF. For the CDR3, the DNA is TGCGCCAGCAGCTTCGACAGGGGCTCTGGAAACACCATATATTTT.

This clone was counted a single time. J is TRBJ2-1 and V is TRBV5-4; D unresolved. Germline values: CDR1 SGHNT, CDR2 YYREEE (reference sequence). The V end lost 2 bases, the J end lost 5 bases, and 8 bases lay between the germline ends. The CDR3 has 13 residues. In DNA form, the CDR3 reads TGTGCCAGCAGCTTTGGCAACAACAATGAGCAGTTCTTC. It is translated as CASSFGNNNEQFF.

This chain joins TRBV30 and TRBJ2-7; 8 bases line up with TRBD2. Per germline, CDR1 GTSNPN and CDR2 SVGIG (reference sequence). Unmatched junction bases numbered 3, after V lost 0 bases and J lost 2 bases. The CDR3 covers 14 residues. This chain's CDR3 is CAWSVSGGTYEQYF. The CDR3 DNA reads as TGTGCCTGGAGTGTGAGCGGGGGTACCTACGAGCAGTACTTC.

As DNA, the CDR3 is TGTGCCAGCTCCCCCATAGCGGGGGGCCGAGGCACAGATACGCAGTATTTT. Protein product: CASSPIAGGRGTDTQYF. The V and J genes are TRBV2 and TRBJ2-3, with 10 bases that match TRBD2. Trimming cost V 8 bases and J 1 base; bases outside gene matches: 12. The CDR3 consists of 17 residues. The germline V gene has CDR1 SNHLY and CDR2 FYNNEI.

CDR3 nucleotides: TGCGCCAGCAGCCAAGAGATCGGATCTAGCGAAGCTTTCTTT. This translates into CASSQEIGSSEAFF. The gene calls are TRBV4-3 and TRBJ1-1; D is undetermined. With 0 bases removed from V and 8 bases from J, the gap between germline ends came to 13 bases. Germline CDR1 LGHNA, CDR2 YSLEER. This CDR3 contains 14 residues.

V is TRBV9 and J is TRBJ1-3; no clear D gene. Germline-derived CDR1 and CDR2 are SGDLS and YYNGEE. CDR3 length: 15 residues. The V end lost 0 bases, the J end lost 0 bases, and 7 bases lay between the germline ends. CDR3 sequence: CASSVGSVSGNTIYF. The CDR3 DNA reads TGTGCCAGCAGCGTAGGGTCGGTCTCTGGAAACACCATATATTTT.

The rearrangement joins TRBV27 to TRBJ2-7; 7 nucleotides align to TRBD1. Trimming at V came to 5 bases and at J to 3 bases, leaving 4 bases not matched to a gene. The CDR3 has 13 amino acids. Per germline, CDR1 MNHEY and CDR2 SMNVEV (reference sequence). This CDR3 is CASSRDSLYEQYF. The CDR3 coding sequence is TGTGCCAGCAGTCGGGACAGCCTCTACGAGCAGTACTTC.

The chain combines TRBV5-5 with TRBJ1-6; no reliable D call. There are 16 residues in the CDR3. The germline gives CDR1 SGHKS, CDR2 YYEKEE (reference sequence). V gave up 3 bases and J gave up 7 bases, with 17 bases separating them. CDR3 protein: CASSSPPGVLNSPLHF. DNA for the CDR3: TGTGCCAGCAGCTCACCCCCCGGGGTCCTCAATTCACCCCTCCACTTT.

The CDR3 nucleotides are TGTGCCAGCGCCCGAGGGACAGGGACATCAGATACGCAGTATTTT. Encoded protein: CASARGTGTSDTQYF. This chain uses TRBV9 with TRBJ2-3, with 9 nucleotides matching TRBD1. After removal of 7 bases from V and 4 bases from J, the junction contained 10 bases not matched to a gene. Germline lookup yields CDR1 SGDLS and CDR2 YYNGEE. There are 15 residues in the CDR3.

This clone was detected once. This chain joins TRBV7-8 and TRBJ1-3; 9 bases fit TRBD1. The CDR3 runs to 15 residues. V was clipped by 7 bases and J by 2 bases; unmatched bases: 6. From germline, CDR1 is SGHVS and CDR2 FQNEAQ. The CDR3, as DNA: TGTGCCAGCATGGAAGGGACAGGGACTGGAAACACCATATATTTT. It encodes CASMEGTGTGNTIYF.

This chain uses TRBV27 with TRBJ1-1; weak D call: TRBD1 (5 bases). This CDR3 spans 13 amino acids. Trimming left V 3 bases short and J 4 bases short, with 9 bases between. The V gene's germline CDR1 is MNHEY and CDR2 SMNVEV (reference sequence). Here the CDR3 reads CASSFSGGTEAFF. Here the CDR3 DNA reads TGTGCCAGCAGTTTTTCCGGGGGCACTGAAGCTTTCTTT.

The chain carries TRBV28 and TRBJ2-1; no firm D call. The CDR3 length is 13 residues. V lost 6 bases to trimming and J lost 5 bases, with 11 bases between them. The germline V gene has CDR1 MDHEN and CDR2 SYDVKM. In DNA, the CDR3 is TGTGCCAGCAGCGAAGAGGTGGACAATGAGCAGTTCTTC. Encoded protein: CASSEEVDNEQFF.

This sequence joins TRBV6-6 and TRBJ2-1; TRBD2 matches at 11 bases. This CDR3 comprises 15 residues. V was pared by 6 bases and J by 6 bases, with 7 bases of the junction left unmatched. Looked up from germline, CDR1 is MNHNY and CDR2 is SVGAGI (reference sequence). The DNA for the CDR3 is TGTGCCAGCAGCCTCGGGCTAGCGGGAGGCAATGAGCAGTTCTTC. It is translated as CASSLGLAGGNEQFF.

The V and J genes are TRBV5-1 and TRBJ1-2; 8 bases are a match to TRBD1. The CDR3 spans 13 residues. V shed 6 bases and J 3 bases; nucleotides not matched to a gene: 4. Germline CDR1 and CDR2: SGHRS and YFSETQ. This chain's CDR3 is CASTPGGDYGYTF. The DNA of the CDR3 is TGCGCCAGCACCCCAGGGGGCGACTATGGCTACACCTTC.

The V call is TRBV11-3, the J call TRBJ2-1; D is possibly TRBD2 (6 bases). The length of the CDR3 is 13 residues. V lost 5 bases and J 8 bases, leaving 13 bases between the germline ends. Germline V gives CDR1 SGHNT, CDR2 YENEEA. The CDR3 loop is CASSQGLLDEQFF. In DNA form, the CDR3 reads TGTGCCAGCAGCCAGGGACTCCTCGATGAGCAGTTCTTC.